The 5 T cell receptor beta chains below all came from one sample that was sequenced in a study of blood T cell repertoires in COVID-19. Assay: immunoSEQ multiplex PCR; the TCRdb copy retains only in-frame clones and omits some. Of about 64,000 clones listed, roughly 88% are singletons. Sequenced sample: peripheral blood. The receptors originated from a man in his 70s with acute or convalescent COVID-19.

V is TRBV5-1 and J is TRBJ2-7; 7 bases are shared with TRBD2. The CDR3 consists of 14 residues. Unmatched junction bases numbered 4, after V lost 2 bases and J lost 2 bases. The V gene's germline CDR1 is SGHRS and CDR2 YFSETQ. In nucleotides, the CDR3 is TGCGCCAGCAGCTTTGGGGGGGTGACCTACGAGCAGTACTTC. Encoded protein: CASSFGGVTYEQYF.

The V gene is TRBV19, the J gene TRBJ1-5; D possibly corresponds to TRBD1 (6 bases). The CDR3 sequence is 15 residues long. The V end lost 2 bases, the J end lost 6 bases, and 14 bases lay between the germline ends. Germline lookup yields CDR1 LNHDA and CDR2 SQIVND (reference sequence). The CDR3 sequence: CASSILRGGRQPQHF. CDR3 nucleotide sequence: TGTGCCAGTAGTATACTAAGGGGGGGTCGTCAGCCCCAGCATTTT.

This chain connects TRBV7-2 to TRBJ2-7, with a tentative D call TRBD1 (6 bases). The germline V gene encodes CDR1 SGHTA and CDR2 FQGNSA. V dropped 6 bases and J dropped 4 bases, with 13 bases sitting between them. This CDR3 contains 13 residues. The CDR3 DNA sequence: TGTGCCAGCAGTTCGGGACACCCGTACGAGCAGTACTTC. Its protein is CASSSGHPYEQYF.

The chain couples TRBV18 to TRBJ2-1; TRBD2 agrees at 8 bases. The CDR3 runs 16 residues. The germline CDR1 and CDR2 sequences are KGHSH and LQKENI. V shed 4 bases, J shed 3 bases, and the junction held 8 bases outside the gene matches. CDR3 sequence reads: CASSLTAGGFYNEQFF. Written as DNA, the CDR3 is TGTGCCAGCTCACTTACCGCGGGGGGCTTCTACAATGAGCAGTTCTTC.

The chain links TRBV4-3 to TRBJ1-1; D is unclear. V was cut by 5 bases and J by 1 base, with 8 bases left in between. Germline lookup yields CDR1 LGHNA and CDR2 YSLEER. This CDR3 is 13 amino acids long. CDR3 sequence reads: CASSVTENTEAFF. In DNA, the CDR3 is TGCGCCAGCAGCGTTACTGAGAACACTGAAGCTTTCTTT.